These 9 T cell receptor beta chains were all obtained from the same sample, sequenced in a study of cytomegalovirus exposure and HLA in healthy donors. Vbeta (60) and Jbeta (13) primers were used in the PCR. Generated by immunoSEQ multiplex PCR, the TCRdb table keeps only in-frame clones and is missing some. Here the sample spans some 120,000 clones, 83% being singletons. The sample consisted of PBMCs. The receptors originated from a woman aged 40-49 years in good health and CMV-seropositive.

This chain uses TRBV30 with TRBJ1-1, with TRBD1 matching 8 bases. Germline V CDR1 and CDR2: GTSNPN, SVGIG (reference sequence). The CDR3 has 14 amino acids. V lost 2 bases, J lost 1 base, and 3 bases stayed unmatched. The CDR3 protein is CAWSSGTGNTEAFF. The DNA for the CDR3 is TGTGCCTGGAGTTCGGGGACAGGGAACACTGAAGCTTTCTTT.

The chain employs TRBV7-9 and TRBJ2-1; TRBD2 agrees at 12 bases. Losses at the gene ends were 5 bases for V and 7 bases for J; bases not matched to a gene: 15. Germline lookup yields CDR1 SEHNR and CDR2 FQNEAQ (reference sequence). The CDR3 runs to 18 residues. In DNA form, the CDR3 reads TGTGCCAGCAGCCAAATTACGGCTAGCGGGAGGGCAGGGAATGAGCAGTTCTTC. Its protein product is CASSQITASGRAGNEQFF. The full variable domain, in which reference TRBV7-9 and TRBJ2-1 provide the parts outside the CDR3, is DTGVSQNPRHKITKRGQNVTFRCDPISEHNRLYWYRQTLGQGPEFLTYFQNEAQLEKSRLLSDRFSAERPKGSFSTLEIQRTEQGDSAMYLCASSQITASGRAGNEQFFGPGTRLTVL.

The chain carries TRBV28 and TRBJ2-6; 9 bases agree with TRBD1. Germline values: CDR1 MDHEN, CDR2 SYDVKM. The CDR3 is 19 residues long. The ends lost 6 bases at V and 2 bases at J; junction bases unmatched: 14. The CDR3 reads CASRHLGQGYGPGANVLTF. The DNA for the CDR3 is TGTGCCAGCAGGCACCTGGGACAGGGTTATGGTCCTGGGGCCAACGTCCTGACTTTC.

The rearrangement links TRBV4-1 to TRBJ2-1; 11 bases line up with TRBD2. Per the germline V gene, CDR1 is MGHRA and CDR2 is YSYEKL. The CDR3 is 17 residues long. V shed 6 bases and J 8 bases; nucleotides not matched to a gene: 15. The CDR3 sequence: CASSSLAGGPPCYEQFF. CDR3 sequence (DNA): TGCGCCAGCAGTTCTTTAGCGGGAGGGCCTCCGTGCTATGAGCAGTTCTTC.

The CDR3 nucleotides are TGTGCCACCAGCAGTGGGACTAGCGTCAGAGAGCAGTTCTTC. Its translation: CATSSGTSVREQFF. The J gene is TRBJ2-1, the V gene TRBV15, with 10 bases that match TRBD2. J lost 10 bases, V lost 3 bases, and 6 bases had no gene match. Germline values: CDR1 LNHNV, CDR2 YYDKDF (reference sequence). The CDR3 has 14 amino acids.

The genes are TRBV27 and TRBJ2-7, with 10 bases that match TRBD1. With V trimmed by 5 bases and J by 3 bases, 13 bases remained unmatched. This CDR3 has 17 amino acids. Germline V CDR1 and CDR2: MNHEY, SMNVEV (reference sequence). The CDR3 spells CASSPWDRGLPHYEQYF. In nucleotides, the CDR3 is TGTGCCAGCAGTCCCTGGGACAGGGGCCTCCCCCACTACGAGCAGTACTTC.

This chain links TRBV11-2 with TRBJ1-4; 8 positions agree with TRBD1. The CDR3 covers 16 residues. Germline CDR1 is SGHAT and CDR2 is FQNNGV. The trim removed 5 bases at V and 7 bases at J, leaving 12 bases unmatched. The CDR3 DNA sequence: TGTGCCAGCAGCCTCAACGGACAGGGATCGGGTGAAAAACTGTTTTTT. This gives the protein CASSLNGQGSGEKLFF.

As DNA, the CDR3 is TGTGCCAGCAGTATCGGTGCGGGAGTAAAAACAGATACGCAGTATTTT. Translating it yields CASSIGAGVKTDTQYF. The chain has TRBV27 and TRBJ2-3; 7 bases agree with TRBD2. Germline V lookup: CDR1 MNHEY, CDR2 SMNVEV (reference sequence). The length of the CDR3 is 16 residues. V lost 5 bases and J lost 3; bases outside the gene matches: 11.

The V gene is TRBV10-3, the J gene TRBJ2-1, with 12 positions matching TRBD2. The CDR3 sequence is 17 residues long. Germline CDR1 is ENHRY and CDR2 is SYGVKD. V gave up 4 bases and J gave up 4 bases; unmatched junction bases: 8. The CDR3 DNA reads as TGTGCCATCAGTGGAAAGCACCTAGCGGGAGGGTACAATGAGCAGTTCTTC. As protein: CAISGKHLAGGYNEQFF.